The sequence of this T cell receptor (beta chain) was determined in a study of OX40 agonist ivuxolimab in advanced cancers. As for the study in general: The patients' treatment was ivuxolimab, an agonistic anti-OX40 (CD134) antibody. While on treatment, patients had intravenous ivuxolimab at 0.01 to 10 mg/kg every 2 weeks. With a range of about 23 to 85, age averaged about 58 years, and 65% to 85% were male.

The CDR3 runs to 14 residues. The germline CDR1 and CDR2 sequences are MGHDK and SYGVNS. V dropped 9 bases and J dropped 5 bases, with 20 bases sitting between them. The timepoints at which blood was sampled were baseline, cycle 4 day 1, and cycle 7 day 1. Sequencing was performed with immunoSEQ multiplex PCR; in TCRdb, only in-frame clones are kept and a portion is missing. The sample holds 22,000 or so clones, about three quarters seen once. This material consisted of CD4+ or CD8+ T cells sorted from blood, taken in a trial of the OX40 agonist ivuxolimab. The receptor was isolated from an adult with an advanced solid tumor such as melanoma, head and neck, liver or kidney cancer. The J gene is TRBJ2-7, the V gene TRBV25-1, with D tentatively TRBD1 (6 bases). The CDR3 loop is CARSFGGGRNEQYF. CDR3 sequence (DNA): TGTGCCAGGTCCTTTGGGGGCGGGCGTAACGAGCAGTACTTC.